These 7 T cell receptor beta chains share one sample of origin, sequenced in a study of patients and donors after allogeneic stem cell transplantation. TCRdb reanalysed the RT-PCR reads using MiXCR and keeps one entry per CDR3 protein. Of 390,000 or so distinct CDR3 sequences in the sample, 16% were seen once. The sequenced sample was blood, either unsorted or a sorted T cell fraction (not recorded which). All receptors derive from a human donor who was either an allogeneic HSCT recipient or a stem cell or donor lymphocyte infusion donor (not recorded which). It is not recorded whose cells these are; they may come from a transplant donor.

In this sample, this clonotype turned up once. This rearrangement joins TRBV25-1 to TRBJ2-7; 11 positions agree with TRBD2. J was trimmed by 4 bases and V by 2 bases; bases with no gene match: 7. This CDR3 contains 16 residues. Germline CDR1 reads MGHDK; CDR2 reads SYGVNS. The CDR3 DNA reads as TGTGCCAGCAGTGAAGGTACTAGCGGGGGCCGTTACGAGCAGTACTTC. It encodes CASSEGTSGGRYEQYF.

The chain joins TRBV6-2 or TRBV6-3 to TRBJ1-5; D unresolved. This CDR3 is 15 amino acids long. Germline CDR1 MNHEY, CDR2 SVGEGT. V dropped 0 bases and J dropped 1 base, with 7 bases sitting between them. The CDR3 sequence is CASSYSRKSNQPQHF. The CDR3 region has the DNA TGTGCCAGCAGTTACTCCCGTAAAAGCAATCAGCCCCAGCATTTT.

This clonotype has a count of ten or more. The gene calls are TRBV12-3 or TRBV12-4 and TRBJ2-2, with 10 bases lining up with TRBD2. The CDR3 sequence is 14 residues long. V lost 5 bases, J lost 6 bases, and 3 bases stayed unmatched. Written as DNA, the CDR3 is TGTGCCAGCAGTCCTGGACTAGCGGCCGGGGAGCTGTTTTTT. The encoded protein is CASSPGLAAGELFF.

This clonotype was seen more than once but under ten times. The chain is built from TRBV4-1 and TRBJ2-3, with TRBD2 matching 9 bases. The length of the CDR3 is 16 residues. V shed 1 base and J 1 base; nucleotides not matched to a gene: 3. The germline CDR1 and CDR2 sequences are MGHRA and YSYEKL. In DNA form, the CDR3 reads TGCGCCAGCAGCCAAGTAGCGGGGGCCCGCACAGATACGCAGTATTTT. Translated, it gives CASSQVAGARTDTQYF.

V gene TRBV7-6 combines with J gene TRBJ2-7; no clear D. V was clipped by 5 bases and J by 6 bases, with 11 bases between them. From germline, CDR1 is SGHVS and CDR2 FNYEAQ. CDR3 size: 12 residues. For the CDR3, the DNA is TGTGCCAGCAGCAATATCCTTCCCGAGCAGTACTTC. This codes for CASSNILPEQYF.

The chain links TRBV10-3 to TRBJ1-3; TRBD1 matches 7 bases. CDR3 size: 15 residues. J gave up 0 bases and V 8 bases, and 7 bases lay outside the gene matches. Germline V gene lookup returns CDR1 ENHRY and CDR2 SYGVKD. The CDR3 loop reads CAIDSRDSSGNTIYF. As DNA, the CDR3 is TGTGCCATCGACAGCCGGGACAGCTCTGGAAACACCATATATTTT.

This clonotype was seen more than once but under ten times. The chain links TRBV12-5 to TRBJ2-1; 7 bases line up with TRBD2. CDR1 is LGHNT, CDR2 FRNRAP, per germline. Germline trimming cut 2 bases from V and 5 bases from J; bases unmatched to any gene: 9. This CDR3 comprises 16 residues. The CDR3 DNA reads as TGTGCTAGTGGTTTGCCCCCTACGGGAGGCGACAATGAGCAGTTCTTC. Translated: CASGLPPTGGDNEQFF.